This T cell receptor beta chain was sequenced in a study of STAT5B mutations in CD4+ large granular lymphocyte leukemia (dated by TCRdb to between 2021 and 2023). About the full investigation: Among healthy controls, the CDR3 'QG' motif was associated with a particular HLA allele. The study compared the TCRbeta repertoires of patients with CD4+ T-cell large granular lymphocyte leukemia against the TCRbeta repertoires of healthy blood donors. Flow cytometry on FACSCanto II or FACSVerse confirmed that purified fractions exceeded 95% purity among lymphocytes.

Buffy coats from around 37 blood donors, supplied by the Finnish Red Cross blood service, were used as healthy controls. All TCR-sequenced material derived from peripheral blood: patient blood samples and healthy donor buffy coats. Peripheral blood mononuclear cells were isolated by Ficoll-Hypaque gradient centrifugation. CD4+ cells were magnetically purified from the buffy coats of healthy controls. The Gentra Puregene Cell and Tissue kit was used to extract genomic DNA, and a Qubit 2.0 fluorometer was used to measure the amount of genomic DNA. From the cysteine through the valine, the CDR3 covers 11 amino acids. The entry retains the CDR3 DNA only, 33 bases that are in frame from base 1. Trimming costs V 9 bases and J 3 bases, and their ends lie 10 bases apart. In the germline V gene, CDR1 corresponds to SGHRS and CDR2 to YFSETQ. With regard to this clone: Which antigen it targets is not known. No per-base quality is available; no much larger clone lies one base away.

The immunoSEQ assay at survey resolution was used to sequence TCRbeta rearrangements from genomic DNA. The published analysis was carried out like this. In the TCR sequencing data, the lowest productive clonotype frequency that could be detected was 2.59 x 10-5. Only productive TCRbeta rearrangements, meaning sequences that were complete and in-frame, were kept for the analyses. The clonality of each sample was calculated as Simpson clonality in the immunoSEQ Analyzer version 3.0. Clones were binned by frequency as very rare, small, medium, large (1-20%) or hyperexpanded (>20%). Generation probabilities were estimated with OLGA 1.2.3, V-gene circos plots were made with VDJtools, specificities were searched in VDJdb, and CDR3 motifs were identified with GLIPH. Here the immuneACCESS table is served through TCRdb, limited to in-frame sequences with V and J called. Missing clones are a known gap in these copies; in checked studies unresolved V genes cover under half, and the rest lacks a known reason. That table gives V, J and clone size, and the DNA gave D and trimming. In all, the sample holds around 48,000 clones, and around 70% of those were seen once. The ten largest clones represent more than 1.5% of the sample.

On the study overall, not on this receptor specifically: Greater clonality appeared to be present in CD4-sorted patient repertoires than in healthy CD4+ repertoires, and the difference was retained after the putative leukemic clones were removed. Data were not HLA-matched; higher clonality in CD4+ versus CD8+ T-LGLL could reflect the relatively small sample size. Main leukemic clonotypes were private to each patient, although 25% to 30% appeared at low frequency in other patients' non-leukemic repertoires. TRBV06-family usage was enriched among the top patient clones (8/27) compared with healthy controls (2/35).

This receptor was identified in a human donor in good health. The chain joins TRBV5-1 to TRBJ2-7; no D gene can be assigned with confidence. The sample was CD4+ T cells from blood buffy coats. The CDR3 amino acid sequence is: CAIIRSYEQYV. The DNA sequence follows: TGCGCCATTATCCGCAGCTACGAGCAGTACGTC.